Each of the 18 T cell receptor beta chains below was sequenced from the same sample in a study of breast tumors, draining lymph nodes, adjacent tissues (dated by TCRdb to between 2015 and 2016). Lymph node samples came from the axillary draining lymph nodes of breast cancer patients. The library was prepared using multiplex PCR. The reads were generated on an Illumina HiSeq 2000. TCRdb reprocessing: public reads trimmed at Q25 with fastp, clones called with MiXCR, in-frame beta chains kept. Every entry covers one CDR3 protein and lists the most common genes and DNA from its rows. The sample records 270,000 or so distinct CDR3 sequences, about 30% of which are singletons. The ten biggest clones cover over 0.95% of the sample. Specimen: axillary lymph node tissue. The receptors here all came from a female donor with breast cancer. Some clones in this sample may be carry-over from other donors' samples.

This clonotype was observed a few times. This may come from a read error, since a much larger clone is one base off. The gene calls are TRBV7-9 and TRBJ1-5; possibly TRBD1 for D (5 bases). Germline CDR1 and CDR2: SEHNR and FQNEAQ (reference sequence). The CDR3 is 14 residues long. CDR3 sequence: CAGSFTGSNQPQHF. Written as DNA, the CDR3 is TGTGCCGGCAGTTTTACAGGTAGCAATCAGCCCCAGCATTTT.

This clonotype was seen at least ten times. The chain couples TRBV9 to TRBJ1-2, with unresolved D. V was pared by 1 base and J by 3 bases, with 16 bases between. The CDR3 is 16 residues long. The germline CDR1 and CDR2 sequences are SGDLS and YYNGEE. The CDR3 DNA sequence: TGTGCCAGCAGCGTATTCTCCGGGCCAGAGCACTATGGCTACACCTTC. This translates into CASSVFSGPEHYGYTF.

This clonotype was seen ten or more times. CDR3 sequence (DNA): TGTGCCAGCAGTCCGGACGGCTCCAATTCACCCCTCCACTTT. Its protein product is CASSPDGSNSPLHF. The chain recombines TRBV12-3 or TRBV12-4 with TRBJ1-6; no firm D call. The germline V and J ends were trimmed by 5 bases and 7 bases, with 12 bases remaining between them. This CDR3 contains 14 residues.

This clonotype was found many times. The V call is TRBV28, the J call TRBJ2-7; 7 bases agree with TRBD1. The CDR3 loop spans 13 amino acids. V was clipped by 10 bases and J by 3 bases; unmatched bases: 9. Germline CDR1 reads MDHEN; CDR2 reads SYDVKM. CDR3 sequence reads: CAIEDRVLYEQYF. The CDR3 DNA sequence: TGTGCCATCGAAGACAGGGTACTCTACGAGCAGTACTTC.

With respect to this clonotype: A much bigger clone sits one base away, suggesting this may be a read error. The V gene is TRBV20-1, the J gene TRBJ2-1; 8 bases align to TRBD1. Per the germline V gene, CDR1 is DFQATT and CDR2 is SNEGSKA (reference sequence). J gave up 9 bases and V 6 bases, and 13 bases lay outside the gene matches. CDR3 size: 14 residues. CDR3 in amino acids: CSAPLRGRVTEQFF. For the CDR3, the DNA is TGCAGTGCACCGCTCAGGGGGCGCGTCACTGAGCAGTTCTTC.

This clonotype was recorded at least ten times. The chain joins TRBV20-1 to TRBJ2-1; 8 bases are a match to TRBD2. CDR1 DFQATT and CDR2 SNEGSKA come from the germline V gene (reference sequence). Germline trimming cut 1 base from V and 2 bases from J; bases unmatched to any gene: 1. The CDR3 loop spans 14 amino acids. The CDR3 loop reads CSARAGGTYNEQFF. CDR3 nucleotides: TGCAGTGCTAGAGCGGGAGGGACCTACAATGAGCAGTTCTTC.

This clonotype occurred many times. V and J are TRBV12-3 or TRBV12-4 and TRBJ1-2, with a tentative D call TRBD1 (5 bases). V dropped 6 bases and J dropped 5 bases, with 10 bases sitting between them. This CDR3 has 12 amino acids. The CDR3 nucleotides are TGTGCCAGCAGCAGGGAGGGGTATGGCTACACCTTC. It specifies CASSREGYGYTF.

Only a few counts were recorded for this clonotype. A much larger clone is a single base away; this may be a read error. The chain employs TRBV13 and TRBJ2-3, with D perhaps matching TRBD1 (6 bases). The CDR3 consists of 15 residues. Trimming took 2 bases from V and 4 from J, leaving 13 bases between them. Germline CDR1 and CDR2: PRHDT and FYEKMQ (reference sequence). The CDR3 here is CASSLLRTDADTQYF. The DNA of the CDR3 is TGTGCCAGCAGCTTACTCCGGACAGATGCAGATACGCAGTATTTT.

The chain links TRBV7-3 to TRBJ2-5; TRBD2 aligns across 11 bases. This CDR3 spans 16 amino acids. Germline CDR1 SGHTA, CDR2 FQGTGA. Trimming removed 5 bases from V and 5 bases from J; junction bases left unmatched: 10. The DNA of the CDR3 is TGTGCCAGCAGCCCGACTAGCGGGATTTTAGGGGAGACCCAGTACTTC. Translation gives CASSPTSGILGETQYF.

This clonotype was seen many times. The chain is built from TRBV7-9 and TRBJ2-5; 7 nucleotides line up with TRBD1. Trimming removed 6 bases from V and 0 bases from J; junction bases left unmatched: 7. This CDR3 contains 15 residues. Germline V CDR1 and CDR2: SEHNR, FQNEAQ (reference sequence). The CDR3 region has the DNA TGTGCCAGCAGTCCCGAGACAGGGTACCAAGAGACCCAGTACTTC. Its translation is CASSPETGYQETQYF.

There are a few counts of this clonotype. A much larger clone differs by one base, so this may be a read error. The chain couples TRBV20-1 to TRBJ1-2; D gene ambiguous. V lost 4 bases and J lost 10, with 19 bases in between. The V gene's germline CDR1 is DFQATT and CDR2 SNEGSKA (reference sequence). This CDR3 contains 13 residues. Written as DNA, the CDR3 is TGCAGTGCTACTAAGGGTCCCGCTCTGGCCTACACCTTC. Protein sequence: CSATKGPALAYTF.

As to this clonotype: A read error may explain this, as a much larger clone is one base away. This chain connects TRBV4-1 to TRBJ1-4; possible D gene TRBD1, 6 bases. CDR3 length: 14 amino acids. CDR1 is MGHRA and CDR2 is YSYEKL in the germline V gene. CDR3: CASSQGDKNEKLLF. The CDR3 region has the DNA TGCGCCAGCAGCCAAGGGGACAAAAATGAAAAACTGCTTTTT.

This chain uses TRBV7-2 with TRBJ1-6; perhaps TRBD1 as D (5 bases). Germline CDR1 is SGHTA and CDR2 is FQGNSA. Trimming cost V 5 bases and J 6 bases, with 20 bases left between them. This CDR3 contains 17 residues. CDR3 DNA sequence: TGTGCCAGCAGCGCCTCGACGGGGGTTTGGGGTAATTCACCCCTCCACTTT. Protein product: CASSASTGVWGNSPLHF.

This clonotype was observed a handful of times. A read error may account for a junction end that differs from germline. CDR3 sequence: CASNRDTNPEAFF. For the CDR3, the DNA is TGTGCCAGTAACCGGGACACGAACCCTGAAGCTTTCTTT. V and J are TRBV10-3 and TRBJ1-1; tentative D call: TRBD1 (6 bases). CDR3 length: 13 residues. CDR1 and CDR2 (germline): ENHRY, SYGVKD.

This clonotype was recorded a few times. The chain links TRBV15 to TRBJ2-3; D gene uncertain. This CDR3 spans 12 amino acids. Germline V CDR1 and CDR2: LNHNV, YYDKDF (reference sequence). Deletions cut 1 base from V and 7 bases from J, with 6 bases between. The CDR3 here is CATSRVQNTQYF. The CDR3 coding sequence is TGTGCCACCAGCAGAGTACAGAATACGCAGTATTTT. Full variable domain (outside the CDR3, taken from reference TRBV15 and TRBJ2-3): DAMVIQNPRYQVTQFGKPVTLSCSQTLNHNVMYWYQQKSSQAPKLLFHYYDKDFNNEADTPDNFQSRRPNTSFCFLDIRSPGLGDTAMYLCATSRVQNTQYFGPGTRLTVL.

This clonotype was recorded once. This sequence joins TRBV6-5 and TRBJ1-6; no definite D call. Trimming removed 6 bases from V and 5 bases from J, with 14 bases in between. Germline CDR1 MNHEY, CDR2 SVGAGI. The CDR3 is 15 residues long. The CDR3 coding sequence is TGTGCCAGCAGCGAAGGACGGGAAAATAATTCACCCCTCCACTTT. Its protein product is CASSEGRENNSPLHF.

The sample holds many counts of this clonotype. The gene calls are TRBV15 and TRBJ1-4; D might be TRBD1 (5 bases). The CDR3 contains 16 residues. V was pared by 0 bases and J by 8 bases, with 16 bases between. From germline, CDR1 is LNHNV and CDR2 YYDKDF (reference sequence). CDR3 loop: CATSRDLRGSGEKLFF. The CDR3 DNA follows: TGTGCCACCAGCAGAGATCTTCGGGGGTCGGGGGAAAAACTGTTTTTT.

This rearrangement joins TRBV30 to TRBJ1-2, with no clear D. Germline assignment: CDR1 GTSNPN and CDR2 SVGIG (reference sequence). CDR3 length equals 14 residues. Trimming removed 3 bases from V and 3 bases from J, with 14 bases in between. CDR3: CAWSPFTGYYGYTF. The CDR3 DNA sequence: TGTGCCTGGAGCCCATTCACCGGGTACTATGGCTACACCTTC.